This is a list of T cell receptor beta chains from one sample in a study of blood T cell repertoires in COVID-19. Assay used: immunoSEQ multiplex PCR; TCRdb lists only in-frame clones, some missing. The repertoire holds around 43,000 clones, with 80% to 90% as singletons. Source material: peripheral blood. The receptor set was obtained from a woman in her seventies with acute or convalescent COVID-19. Each CDR3 is given with its conserved first and last residue. Each record gives: D gene, J gene, clone size, V gene, CDR3 protein, CDR3 DNA. A D gene is named only where the DNA matches it firmly. The size field is filled for only some rows; it gives once, few, many or a size class.

D: .
J: TRBJ2-6
size: .
V: TRBV9
CDR3: CASSVAAGPGANVLTF
DNA: TGTGCCAGCAGCGTAGCGGCGGGCCCTGGGGCCAACGTCCTGACTTTC

D: .
J: TRBJ2-3
size: .
V: TRBV5-5
CDR3: CASSWGAHLTDTQYF
DNA: TGTGCCAGCAGCTGGGGAGCACACCTCACAGATACGCAGTATTTT

D: .
J: TRBJ1-5
size: .
V: TRBV19
CDR3: CASSIQGGSNQPQHF
DNA: TGTGCCAGTAGTATACAGGGTGGGAGCAATCAGCCCCAGCATTTT

D: TRBD1
J: TRBJ1-1
size: .
V: TRBV6-5
CDR3: CASSSGTGVLSTEAFF
DNA: TGTGCCAGCAGTTCCGGGACAGGGGTGTTATCCACTGAAGCTTTCTTT

D: .
J: TRBJ1-2
size: .
V: TRBV25-1
CDR3: CASSAGGVSNYGYTF
DNA: TGTGCCAGCAGCGCCGGGGGGGTTTCTAACTATGGCTACACCTTC

D: TRBD1
J: TRBJ1-2
size: .
V: TRBV28
CDR3: CASSGRDRSRGYTF
DNA: TGTGCCAGCAGTGGGAGGGACAGGAGTAGGGGCTACACCTTC

D: .
J: TRBJ1-2
size: .
V: TRBV4-3
CDR3: CASSQGKEYGYTF
DNA: TGCGCCAGCAGCCAAGGGAAGGAGTATGGCTACACCTTC

D: TRBD1
J: TRBJ1-6
size: .
V: TRBV7-2
CDR3: CASSPGTGGSPLHF
DNA: TGTGCCAGCAGCCCGGGGACAGGGGGTTCACCCCTCCACTTT

D: TRBD1
J: TRBJ2-3
size: .
V: TRBV7-2
CDR3: CASSRMGGTGRFDTQYF
DNA: TGTGCCAGCAGTCGAATGGGGGGGACAGGGCGGTTCGATACGCAGTATTTT

D: .
J: TRBJ1-6
size: .
V: TRBV9
CDR3: CASSVGRAANVALHF
DNA: TGTGCCAGCAGCGTCGGCAGGGCAGCAAATGTGGCCCTCCACTTT

D: TRBD1
J: TRBJ1-1
size: .
V: TRBV18
CDR3: CASSPRTGRENTEAFF
DNA: TGTGCCAGCTCACCCAGGACAGGTAGGGAGAACACTGAAGCTTTCTTT

D: TRBD2
J: TRBJ2-5
size: medium-sized
V: TRBV19
CDR3: CASSIAASGGWVETQYF
DNA: TGTGCCAGTAGTATTGCGGCTAGCGGGGGTTGGGTGGAGACCCAGTACTTC

D: TRBD1
J: TRBJ2-5
size: .
V: TRBV27
CDR3: CASSFAGTGETQYF
DNA: TGTGCCAGCAGTTTTGCGGGGACAGGGGAGACCCAGTACTTC

D: TRBD1
J: TRBJ2-6
size: .
V: TRBV5-1
CDR3: CASSPDRAGANVLTF
DNA: TGCGCCAGCAGCCCAGACAGGGCTGGGGCCAACGTCCTGACTTTC

D: TRBD2
J: TRBJ2-1
size: .
V: TRBV13
CDR3: CASSSSGNEQFF
DNA: TGTGCCAGCAGCTCTAGCGGGAATGAGCAGTTCTTC

D: TRBD1
J: TRBJ1-2
size: .
V: TRBV5-4
CDR3: CASSFRQGAAPDYGYTF
DNA: TGTGCCAGCAGCTTTCGACAGGGGGCGGCACCTGACTATGGCTACACCTTC